This TCR beta chain stems from a study of OX40 agonist ivuxolimab in advanced cancers. On the study more broadly: The patients received agonistic anti-OX40 (CD134) antibody ivuxolimab. Partial responses were achieved by three patients: one hepatocellular carcinoma, two cutaneous melanoma. Patients were treated with intravenous ivuxolimab, dosed at 0.01 to 10 mg/kg and infused every 2 weeks. Overall study findings and caveats: On average, a greater number of expanded clones characterised CD8+ T cells relative to CD4+.

The table lists this clone with a few counts. What it binds is unknown. Profiled with immunoSEQ multiplex PCR; TCRdb holds only in-frame clones, not every one. The repertoire holds around 64,000 clones, with 80% to 85% as singletons. This CDR3 region has 15 residues. CDR1 is SGHAT and CDR2 is FQNNGV in the germline V gene. Trimming took off 1 base at V and 8 bases at J, with 17 bases between the two ends. This clonotype was obtained from an adult with an advanced solid tumor such as melanoma, head and neck, liver or kidney cancer. Specimen: CD4+ or CD8+ T cells sorted from blood, collected in a trial of the OX40 agonist ivuxolimab. The chain carries TRBV11-2 and TRBJ1-2, with a tentative D call TRBD1 (5 bases). The CDR3 loop reads CASSLGGDPPGGYTF. CDR3 DNA sequence: TGTGCCAGCAGCTTAGGTGGGGACCCACCGGGGGGCTACACCTTC.